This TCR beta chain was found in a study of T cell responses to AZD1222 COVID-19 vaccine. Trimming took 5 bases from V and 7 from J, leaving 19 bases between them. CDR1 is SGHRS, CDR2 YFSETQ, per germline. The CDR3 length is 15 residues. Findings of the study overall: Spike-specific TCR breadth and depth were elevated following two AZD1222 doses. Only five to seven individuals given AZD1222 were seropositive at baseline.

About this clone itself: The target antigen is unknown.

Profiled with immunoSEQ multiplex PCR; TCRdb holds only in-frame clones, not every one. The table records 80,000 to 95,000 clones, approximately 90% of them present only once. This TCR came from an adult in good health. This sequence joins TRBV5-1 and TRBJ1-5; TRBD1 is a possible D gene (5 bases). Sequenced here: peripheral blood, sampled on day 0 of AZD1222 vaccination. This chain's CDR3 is CASSSGAGEGQPQHF. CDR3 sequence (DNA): TGCGCCAGCAGTAGTGGGGCGGGGGAAGGACAGCCCCAGCATTTT.